Sequencing of this TCR beta chain was carried out in a study of blood T cell repertoires in COVID-19. V lost 10 bases and J lost 0, with 20 bases in between. Germline CDR1 reads MGHDK; CDR2 reads SYGVNS. The CDR3 runs to 16 residues. Only in-frame clones appear in the TCRdb table, and some are missing; sequencing was by immunoSEQ multiplex PCR. The table shows 60,000 to 75,000 clones, with about 91% occurring only once. Sequencing input: peripheral blood. V gene TRBV25-1 combines with J gene TRBJ2-3, with D perhaps TRBD1 (6 bases). This TCR came from a woman older than 75 with active COVID-19. This CDR3 reads CATQSHRVSSTDTQYF. CDR3 DNA: TGTGCCACCCAATCACACAGGGTTTCTAGCACAGATACGCAGTATTTT.